This TCR beta chain was found in a study of shared clonotypes between healthy human individuals. This table comes from immunoSEQ multiplex PCR, and its TCRdb copy is limited to in-frame clones, with some not included. The sample contains 950,000 to 1,200,000 clones, approximately 80% of which appear only once. With V trimmed by 5 bases and J by 1 base, 7 bases remained unmatched. Germline V gives CDR1 SGHVS, CDR2 FNYEAQ. This CDR3 has 15 amino acids. The clonotype was recovered from a man aged 18-30 years in good health. Some clones in this sample may be carry-over from other donors' samples. The V call is TRBV7-6, the J call TRBJ2-5; 7 bases align to TRBD1. Sequencing was performed on memory CD4+ T cells from PBMCs. Subset: CD45RA-negative fraction. In DNA form, the CDR3 reads TGTGCCAGCAGCCTGCTAGGGGGCAGCCAAGAGACCCAGTACTTC. Amino acid sequence: CASSLLGGSQETQYF. The full variable domain, with the rest looked up from reference TRBV7-6 and TRBJ2-5, is GAGVSQSPRYKVTKRGQDVALRCDPISGHVSLYWYRQALGQGPEFLTYFNYEAQQDKSGLPNDRFSAERPEGSISTLTIQRTEQRDSAMYRCASSLLGGSQETQYFGPGTRLLVL.